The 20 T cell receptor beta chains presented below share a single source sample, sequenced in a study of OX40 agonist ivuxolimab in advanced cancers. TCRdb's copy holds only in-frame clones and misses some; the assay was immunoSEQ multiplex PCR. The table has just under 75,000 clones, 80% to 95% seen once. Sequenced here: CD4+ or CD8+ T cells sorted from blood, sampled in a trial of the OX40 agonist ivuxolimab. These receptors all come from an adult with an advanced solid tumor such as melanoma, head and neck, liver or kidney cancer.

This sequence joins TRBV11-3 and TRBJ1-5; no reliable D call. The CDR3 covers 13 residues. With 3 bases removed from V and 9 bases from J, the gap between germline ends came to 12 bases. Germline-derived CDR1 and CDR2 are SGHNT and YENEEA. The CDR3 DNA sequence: TGTGCCAGCAGCTTTGGTACCGAATGGCCCCAGCATTTT. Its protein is CASSFGTEWPQHF.

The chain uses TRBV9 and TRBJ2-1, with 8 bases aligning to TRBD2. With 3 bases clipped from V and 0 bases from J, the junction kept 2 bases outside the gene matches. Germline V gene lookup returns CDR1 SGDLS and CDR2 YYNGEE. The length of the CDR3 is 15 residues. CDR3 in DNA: TGTGCCAGCAGCGCGAGCGGGAGCTCCTACAATGAGCAGTTCTTC. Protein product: CASSASGSSYNEQFF.

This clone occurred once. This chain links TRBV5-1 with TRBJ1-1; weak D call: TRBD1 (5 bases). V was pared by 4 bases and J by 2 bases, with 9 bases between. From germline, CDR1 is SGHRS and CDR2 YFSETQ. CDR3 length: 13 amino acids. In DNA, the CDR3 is TGCGCCAGCAGCCTGACAGCAAACACTGAAGCTTTCTTT. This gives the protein CASSLTANTEAFF.

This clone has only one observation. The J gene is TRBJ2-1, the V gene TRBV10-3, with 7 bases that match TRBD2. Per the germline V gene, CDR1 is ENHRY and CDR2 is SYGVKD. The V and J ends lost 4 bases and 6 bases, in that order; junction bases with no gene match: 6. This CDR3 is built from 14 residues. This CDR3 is CAISASGTINEQFF. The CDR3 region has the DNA TGTGCCATCAGTGCCTCCGGGACTATCAATGAGCAGTTCTTC.

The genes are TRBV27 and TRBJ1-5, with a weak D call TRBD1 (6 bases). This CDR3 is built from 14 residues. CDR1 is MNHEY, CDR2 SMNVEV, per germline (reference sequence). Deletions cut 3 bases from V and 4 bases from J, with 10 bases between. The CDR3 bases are TGTGCCAGCAGTTTCCAGGGGCTAAATCAGCCCCAGCATTTT. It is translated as CASSFQGLNQPQHF.

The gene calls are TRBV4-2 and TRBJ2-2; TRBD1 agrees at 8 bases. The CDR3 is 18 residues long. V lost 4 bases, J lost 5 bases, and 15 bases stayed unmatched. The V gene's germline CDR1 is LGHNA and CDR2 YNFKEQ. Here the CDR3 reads CASSLYTPRQGTTGELFF. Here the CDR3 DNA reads TGTGCCAGCAGCCTATACACCCCTCGACAGGGGACTACCGGGGAGCTGTTTTTT.

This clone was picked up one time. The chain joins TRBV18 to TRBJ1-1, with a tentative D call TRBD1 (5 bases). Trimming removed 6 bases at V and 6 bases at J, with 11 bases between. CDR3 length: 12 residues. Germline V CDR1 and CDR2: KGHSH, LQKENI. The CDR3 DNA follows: TGTGCCAGCTCTGTGGGGGGGGCTGAAGCTTTCTTT. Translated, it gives CASSVGGAEAFF.

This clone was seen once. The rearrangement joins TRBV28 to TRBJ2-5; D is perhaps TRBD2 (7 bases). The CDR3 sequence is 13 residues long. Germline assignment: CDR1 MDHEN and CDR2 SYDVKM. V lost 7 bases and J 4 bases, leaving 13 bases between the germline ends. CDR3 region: CASKGGAGETQYF. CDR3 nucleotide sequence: TGTGCCAGCAAAGGGGGGGCGGGAGAGACCCAGTACTTC. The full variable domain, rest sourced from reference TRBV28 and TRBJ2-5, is DVKVTQSSRYLVKRTGEKVFLECVQDMDHENMFWYRQDPGLGLRLIYFSYDVKMKEKGDIPEGYSVSREKKERFSLILESASTNQTSMYLCASKGGAGETQYFGPGTRLLVL.

The CDR3, as DNA: TGTGCCAGCAGTTACAGGGTAGACCAAGCCTACGAGCAGTACTTC. This codes for CASSYRVDQAYEQYF. The chain links TRBV6-5 to TRBJ2-7; D gene uncertain. Trimming stripped 2 bases from V and 2 bases from J, with 13 bases between. CDR1 and CDR2 (germline): MNHEY, SVGAGI. CDR3 length equals 15 residues.

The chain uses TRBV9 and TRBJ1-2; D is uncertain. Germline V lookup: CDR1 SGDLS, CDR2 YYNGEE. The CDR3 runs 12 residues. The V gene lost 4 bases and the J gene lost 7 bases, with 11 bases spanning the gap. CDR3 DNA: TGTGCCAGCAGCCATGTACGCCCTGGCTACACCTTC. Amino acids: CASSHVRPGYTF. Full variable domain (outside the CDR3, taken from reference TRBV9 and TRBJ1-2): DSGVTQTPKHLITATGQRVTLRCSPRSGDLSVYWYQQSLDQGLQFLIQYYNGEERAKGNILERFSAQQFPDLHSELNLSSLELGDSALYFCASSHVRPGYTFGSGTRLTVV.

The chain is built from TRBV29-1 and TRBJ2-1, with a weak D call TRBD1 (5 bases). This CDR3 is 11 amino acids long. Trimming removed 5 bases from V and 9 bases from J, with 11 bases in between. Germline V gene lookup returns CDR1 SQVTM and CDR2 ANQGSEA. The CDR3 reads CSVSGPGEQFF. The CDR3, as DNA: TGCAGCGTTTCAGGGCCAGGTGAGCAGTTCTTC.

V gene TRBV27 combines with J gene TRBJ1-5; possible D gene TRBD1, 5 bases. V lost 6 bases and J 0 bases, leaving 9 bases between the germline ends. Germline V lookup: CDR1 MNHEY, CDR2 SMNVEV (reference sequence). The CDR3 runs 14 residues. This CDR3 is CASSLTASNQPQHF. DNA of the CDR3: TGTGCCAGCAGCCTGACAGCTAGCAATCAGCCCCAGCATTTT.

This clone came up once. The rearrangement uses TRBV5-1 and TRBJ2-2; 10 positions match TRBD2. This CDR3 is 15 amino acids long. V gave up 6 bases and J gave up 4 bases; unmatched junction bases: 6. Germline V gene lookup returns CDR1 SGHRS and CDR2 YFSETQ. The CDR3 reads CASIGGLAVTGELFF. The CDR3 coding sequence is TGCGCCAGCATCGGAGGACTAGCGGTCACCGGGGAGCTGTTTTTT.

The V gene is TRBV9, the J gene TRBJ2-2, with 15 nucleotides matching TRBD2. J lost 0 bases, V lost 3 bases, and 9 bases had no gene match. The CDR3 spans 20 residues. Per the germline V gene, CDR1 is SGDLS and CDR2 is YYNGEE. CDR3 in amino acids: CASSARGTSGRPPNTGELFF. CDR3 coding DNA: TGTGCCAGCAGCGCCCGAGGGACTAGCGGGAGGCCCCCGAACACCGGGGAGCTGTTTTTT.

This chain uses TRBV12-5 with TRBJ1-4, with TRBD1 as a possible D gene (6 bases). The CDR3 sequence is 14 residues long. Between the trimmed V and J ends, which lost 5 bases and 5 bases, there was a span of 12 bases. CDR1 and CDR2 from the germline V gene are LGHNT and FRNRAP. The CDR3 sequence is CASGLQGNNEKLFF. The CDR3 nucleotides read TGTGCTAGTGGTCTACAGGGTAACAATGAAAAACTGTTTTTT.

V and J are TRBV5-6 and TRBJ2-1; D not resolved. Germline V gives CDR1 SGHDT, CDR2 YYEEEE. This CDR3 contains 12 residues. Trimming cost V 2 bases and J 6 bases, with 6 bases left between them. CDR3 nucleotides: TGTGCCAGCAGCTTTCTCGGCAATGAGCAGTTCTTC. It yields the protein CASSFLGNEQFF. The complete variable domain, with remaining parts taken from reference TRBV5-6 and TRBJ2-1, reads DAGVTQSPTHLIKTRGQQVTLRCSPKSGHDTVSWYQQALGQGPQFIFQYYEEEERQRGNFPDRFSGHQFPNYSSELNVNALLLGDSALYLCASSFLGNEQFFGPGTRLTVL.

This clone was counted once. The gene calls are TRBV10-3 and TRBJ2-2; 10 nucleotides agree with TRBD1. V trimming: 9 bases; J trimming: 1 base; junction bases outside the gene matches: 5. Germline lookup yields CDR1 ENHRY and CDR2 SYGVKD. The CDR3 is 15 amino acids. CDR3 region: CAIATGGLNTGELFF. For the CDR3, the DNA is TGTGCCATAGCGACAGGGGGCTTGAACACCGGGGAGCTGTTTTTT.

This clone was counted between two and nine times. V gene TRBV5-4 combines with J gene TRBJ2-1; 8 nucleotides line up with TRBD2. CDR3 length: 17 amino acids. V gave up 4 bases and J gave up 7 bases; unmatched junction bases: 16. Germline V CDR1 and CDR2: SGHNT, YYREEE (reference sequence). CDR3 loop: CASSVRAQVAGRNEQFF. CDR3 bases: TGTGCCAGCAGCGTCCGGGCTCAGGTAGCGGGAAGGAATGAGCAGTTCTTC. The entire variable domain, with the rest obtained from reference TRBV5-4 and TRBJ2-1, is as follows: ETGVTQSPTHLIKTRGQQVTLRCSSQSGHNTVSWYQQALGQGPQFIFQYYREEENGRGNFPPRFSGLQFPNYSSELNVNALELDDSALYLCASSVRAQVAGRNEQFFGPGTRLTVL.

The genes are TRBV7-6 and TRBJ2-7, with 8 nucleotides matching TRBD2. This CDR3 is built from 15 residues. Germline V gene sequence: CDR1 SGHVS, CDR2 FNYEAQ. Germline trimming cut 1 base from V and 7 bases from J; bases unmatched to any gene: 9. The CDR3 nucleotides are TGTGCCAGCAGCTTAGTCGGTAGCGGGATGGGAGAGCAGTACTTC. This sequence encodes CASSLVGSGMGEQYF.

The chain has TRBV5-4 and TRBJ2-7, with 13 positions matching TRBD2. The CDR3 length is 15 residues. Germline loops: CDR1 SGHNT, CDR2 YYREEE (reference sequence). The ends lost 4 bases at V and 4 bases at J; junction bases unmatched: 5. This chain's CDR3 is CASSPGTSGMYEQYF. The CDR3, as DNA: TGTGCCAGCAGCCCCGGGACTAGCGGGATGTACGAGCAGTACTTC.